The entry below gives a single T cell receptor beta chain sequence along with its context. This entry belongs to a study of cytomegalovirus exposure and HLA in healthy donors. It was with 60 Vbeta and 13 Jbeta primers that the PCR ran. Only in-frame clones appear in the TCRdb table, and some are missing; sequencing was by immunoSEQ multiplex PCR. The profile covers about 140,000 clones, with roughly four fifths appearing a single time and about 5.3% taken by the ten largest. The sample comprised PBMCs. This clonotype originated in a woman aged 45-65 years in good health and CMV-seronegative.

The CDR3: CASSPTSGGGNEQFF. CDR3 nucleotides: TGTGCCAGCAGTCCGACTAGCGGGGGAGGAAATGAGCAGTTCTTC. The rearrangement joins TRBV2 to TRBJ2-1; 12 nucleotides agree with TRBD2. This CDR3 contains 15 residues. J lost 7 bases, V lost 5 bases, and 6 bases had no gene match. The germline CDR1 and CDR2 sequences are SNHLY and FYNNEI.